The sequence of this TCR beta chain was determined in a study of blood T cells in healthy people across ages. The table lists this clonotype with a few counts. Antigen: not known. A second PCR, run for roughly 7 to 11 cycles, used a sample-barcoded 5' primer plus a J-beta primer mix. Via MiXCR, TCRdb re-called the 5' RACE reads, giving one row per CDR3 protein. Of about 1,800,000 distinct CDR3 sequences detected, 28% appear once; the ten largest clones hold 7.7%. This CDR3 region has 15 residues. The V and J ends lost 5 bases and 3 bases, in that order; junction bases with no gene match: 7. Germline V gives CDR1 SEHNR, CDR2 FQNEAQ (reference sequence). Findings of the study overall: Unsorted PBMCs blocked a conclusive comparison of naive and antigen-experienced cells. Lack of knowledge of donor CMV status possibly confounded expanded clonotype changes.

The chain links TRBV7-9 to TRBJ1-1; 9 nucleotides line up with TRBD1. The TCR originated in a woman aged 30 to 39 in good health. Sequences were obtained from blood. Written as DNA, the CDR3 is TGTGCCAGCAGCCCTGATCGGGACAGGGACACTGAAGCTTTCTTT. It translates to CASSPDRDRDTEAFF.